This T cell receptor (beta chain) was identified in a study of blood T cell repertoires in COVID-19. On the study more broadly: There were acute and convalescent COVID-19 samples, and they came from the United States, Italy and Spain.

Original methodology: It was from reference gene primer amplification that nucleated cell counts were estimated. Some clones are missing from TCRdb's copy, which holds only in-frame ones; the method was immunoSEQ multiplex PCR. V, J and clone size were drawn from that table, and D and trimming were deduced from the DNA. The sample shows about 120,000 clones, approximately 85% of them seen only once. Germline assignment: CDR1 SNHLY and CDR2 FYNNEI. The CDR3 has 12 amino acids. V was pared by 10 bases and J by 14 bases, with 11 bases of the junction left unmatched. The sequencing sample was made of peripheral blood. This clonotype was sampled from a man older than 75 with acute or convalescent COVID-19. The chain has TRBV2 and TRBJ1-6; 7 bases line up with TRBD1. CDR3 nucleotides: TGTGCCACTACGACAGGGTATCGAACCCTCCACTTT. Protein product: CATTTGYRTLHF. Full variable domain (outside the CDR3, taken from reference TRBV2 and TRBJ1-6): EPEVTQTPSHQVTQMGQEVILRCVPISNHLYFYWYRQILGQKVEFLVSFYNNEISEKSEIFDDQFSVERPDGSNFTLKIRSTKLEDSAMYFCATTTGYRTLHFGNGTRLTVT.